The clone carrying this T cell receptor (beta chain) showed up just a few times. Its antigen is currently unknown. This record belongs to a study of T cell repertoires in cytomegalovirus infection. In the study overall: Public signatures in TCR beta pointed to CMV infection and matching HLA type. Regarding the study as a whole: There were HLA-C-restricted CMV-specific TCR beta clonotypes dominating the ex vivo response. Cumulative public TCR beta family frequency identified carriers of CMV plus the relevant HLA.

Trimming removed 3 bases at V and 2 bases at J, with 11 bases between. There are 15 residues in the CDR3. Germline loops: CDR1 MNHNS, CDR2 SASEGT. MiXCR, applied by TCRdb to the reads, yields one record per CDR3 protein. The table shows approximately 990,000 distinct CDR3 sequences, with 31% occurring only once. The chain couples TRBV6-1 to TRBJ1-5, with D possibly TRBD1 on 5 matching bases. The source of this sequence is a human donor in good health (CMV status not recorded). Some clones in this sample may be carry-over from other donors' samples. The sequenced sample was cultured CD8+ T cells from PBMCs, obtained from culture after CMV antigen stimulation. CDR3 sequence (DNA): TGTGCCAGCAGTGATATGGGGGACGGCAATCAGCCCCAGCATTTT. Its protein is CASSDMGDGNQPQHF.